The 20 T cell receptor beta chains in this list originate from one sample, sequenced in a study of tumor-infiltrating lymphocytes in primary liver carcinoma. RNA was extracted from whole blood without cell sorting, alongside germline DNA. A primer matching the constant region was used to make TCR beta cDNA from 500 ng of total RNA. Sequencing libraries for TCR beta derived from three nested multiplex PCR rounds that used slightly modified ARM-PCR. A C-beta reverse primer was combined with TRBV1-TRBV30 forward primers in the first two PCR rounds, and each round had around 11 cycles. TCRdb processed the multiplex PCR reads anew with MiXCR; each CDR3 protein has one entry. The top ten hold 5.5% to 8% of the sample, which has approximately 340,000 distinct CDR3 sequences, roughly two thirds seen once. The sequencing sample was made of peripheral blood. Source of these receptors: a man in his forties with primary liver carcinoma and hepatitis B virus infection.

The rearrangement links TRBV4-1 to TRBJ2-7, with TRBD1 identical over 9 bases. J was trimmed by 4 bases and V by 3 bases; bases with no gene match: 4. Per germline, CDR1 MGHRA and CDR2 YSYEKL. The CDR3 length is 14 residues. The CDR3 sequence: CASSQQGQGYEQYF. The CDR3 region has the DNA TGCGCCAGCAGCCAGCAGGGACAGGGATACGAGCAGTACTTC.

Written as DNA, the CDR3 is TGTGCCAGCAGAGCCGGCGGGGGCGCTTGGGGCTACACCTTC. Protein sequence: CASRAGGGAWGYTF. The chain uses TRBV6-5 and TRBJ1-2; tentatively, D is TRBD1 (6 bases). Germline-derived CDR1 and CDR2 are MNHEY and SVGAGI. Deletions cut 6 bases from V and 8 bases from J, with 19 bases between. The CDR3 runs to 14 residues.

About this clonotype itself: Given a much more abundant clone one base away, this may be a read error. The chain combines TRBV5-4 with TRBJ2-3; TRBD1 is a possible D gene (6 bases). The germline V and J ends were trimmed by 8 bases and 0 bases, with 19 bases remaining between them. The germline V gene encodes CDR1 SGHNT and CDR2 YYREEE (reference sequence). The CDR3 has 16 amino acids. CDR3 DNA sequence: TGTGCCAGGAGCCGCCAGACAGGACAGAGCACAGATACGCAGTATTTT. Translated: CARSRQTGQSTDTQYF.

The rearrangement links TRBV5-4 to TRBJ2-5; the match to TRBD2 covers 11 bases. The CDR3 loop spans 17 amino acids. The J segment lost 4 bases and the V segment lost 4 bases, leaving 12 bases of the junction unmatched. CDR1 and CDR2 (germline): SGHNT, YYREEE (reference sequence). CDR3 sequence reads: CASSAGLAVGAGETQYF. The CDR3 DNA sequence: TGTGCCAGCAGCGCGGGACTAGCGGTAGGGGCGGGAGAGACCCAGTACTTC.

There are many counts of this clonotype. The rearrangement uses TRBV29-1 and TRBJ2-7; 10 nucleotides line up with TRBD2. V lost 3 bases to trimming and J lost 7 bases; unmatched junction nucleotides: 6. Germline V gene data show CDR1 as SQVTM and CDR2 as ANQGSEA. The CDR3 loop spans 13 amino acids. CDR3 DNA: TGCAGCGTTGATGTGCTAGCGGGAGATGAGCAGTACTTC. Translation: CSVDVLAGDEQYF.

About this clonotype: A much larger clone is a single base away; this may be a read error. A read error is likely, as this CDR3 ends without the conserved phenylalanine or tryptophan. The chain uses TRBV10-3 and TRBJ2-1; TRBD2 agrees at 8 bases. The CDR3 totals 15 residues. Germline V gives CDR1 ENHRY, CDR2 SYGVKD. With V trimmed by 3 bases and J by 0 bases, 1 base remained unmatched. The CDR3 DNA reads as TGTGCCATCAGTGAAAGCGGGAGCTCCTACAATGAGCAGTTCTCC. It is translated as CAISESGSSYNEQFS.

J is TRBJ2-1 and V is TRBV28, with TRBD2 as a possible D gene (6 bases). Germline assignment: CDR1 MDHEN and CDR2 SYDVKM. This CDR3 contains 16 residues. V gave up 0 bases and J gave up 1 base, with 10 bases separating them. The CDR3 region is CASSLWLRGSYNEQFF. The CDR3 bases are TGTGCCAGCAGTTTATGGTTGCGGGGATCCTACAATGAGCAGTTCTTC.

This clonotype appeared a few times. The chain uses TRBV5-4 and TRBJ2-5, with D maybe TRBD2 (5 bases). CDR1 is SGHNT, CDR2 YYREEE, per germline (reference sequence). V lost 0 bases and J 7 bases, leaving 16 bases between the germline ends. The CDR3 has 15 residues. As DNA, the CDR3 is TGTGCCAGCAGCTTGGCCGGGGAATTGTTTGGGACCCAGTACTTC. Translated: CASSLAGELFGTQYF.

This clonotype was detected only a few times. V usage is TRBV6-6 and J usage is TRBJ2-1; 9 nucleotides match TRBD1. Germline V gene data show CDR1 as MNHNY and CDR2 as SVGAGI (reference sequence). V shed 1 base, J shed 10 bases, and the junction held 11 bases outside the gene matches. This CDR3 contains 16 residues. The CDR3 here is CASSYYDRGIGREQFF. The CDR3 coding sequence is TGTGCCAGCAGTTACTACGACAGGGGGATAGGTAGGGAGCAGTTCTTC.

This clonotype has just one count. With a much larger clone just one base away, this may be a read error. The DNA of the CDR3 is TGTGCCAGCGGTCTGACGGGGGGGGCGTACCAAGAGACCCAGTACTTC. As protein: CASGLTGGAYQETQYF. The V gene is TRBV6-5, the J gene TRBJ2-5, with 8 bases fitting TRBD2. The CDR3 runs to 16 residues. Germline loops: CDR1 MNHEY, CDR2 SVGAGI. J gave up 0 bases and V 8 bases, and 11 bases lay outside the gene matches.

This clonotype was seen at least ten times. The V call is TRBV10-3, the J call TRBJ1-1; no clear D. CDR1 is ENHRY, CDR2 SYGVKD, per germline. The germline V and J ends were trimmed by 3 bases and 1 base, with 9 bases remaining between them. The CDR3 contains 14 residues. CDR3 nucleotides: TGTGCCATCAGTGACCGCTACACGAACACTGAAGCTTTCTTT. This gives the protein CAISDRYTNTEAFF.

Points on this clonotype: An end of the junction differs from the germline gene, which may be a read error. This chain joins TRBV10-1 and TRBJ2-5; D gene ambiguous. The germline V gene has CDR1 WNHNN and CDR2 SYGVQD (reference sequence). This CDR3 has 11 amino acids. The CDR3 DNA reads as TGCGCCAGCAGTGACGCAGAGGCCCAGTACTTC. This sequence encodes CASSDAEAQYF.

Remarks on this clonotype: A much larger clone sits a single nucleotide away, making a read error possible. The chain couples TRBV6-6 to TRBJ2-7; D call uncertain. The germline V gene encodes CDR1 MNHNY and CDR2 SVGAGI (reference sequence). V shed 8 bases and J shed 4 bases, with 15 bases lying between them. The CDR3 is 13 amino acids. CDR3 in DNA: TGTGCCAGCGCCTCCCTTCGTGATTACGAGCAGTACTTC. Translation: CASASLRDYEQYF.

As to this clonotype: Since a much larger clone is just one base distant, this may be a read error. This rearrangement joins TRBV4-2 to TRBJ2-7; 7 bases are a match to TRBD1. The CDR3 contains 16 residues. Germline V gene lookup returns CDR1 LGHNA and CDR2 YNFKEQ. CDR3 sequence reads: CTSSQDRWFEGAEQYF. The CDR3 DNA reads as TGTACCAGCAGCCAAGATCGGTGGTTCGAGGGGGCCGAGCAGTACTTC.

With regard to this clonotype: This CDR3 fails to terminate in the conserved phenylalanine or tryptophan, so it likely reflects a read error. This chain links TRBV10-2 with TRBJ2-3; D is tentatively TRBD1 or TRBD2 (5 bases each). CDR1 is WSHSY, CDR2 SAAADI, per germline. CDR3 size: 14 residues. CDR3 amino acids: CASSELGVSGTQYS. The CDR3 DNA reads TGCGCCAGCAGCGAGTTGGGGGTTTCGGGGACGCAGTATTCT.

The count of this clonotype is one. This chain joins TRBV24-1 and TRBJ2-3; D is possibly TRBD1 (6 bases). With 3 bases removed from V and 4 bases from J, the gap between germline ends came to 19 bases. CDR1 and CDR2 (germline): KGHDR, SFDVKD. The CDR3 is made up of 17 amino acids. The CDR3 sequence: CATSDPGTPGLSDTQYF. The CDR3 region has the DNA TGTGCCACCAGTGATCCCGGGACACCCGGCCTCTCAGATACGCAGTATTTT.

This clonotype has ten or more counts. V and J are TRBV11-1 and TRBJ1-1; D not resolved. The CDR3 spans 13 residues. CDR1 SGHAT and CDR2 FQDESV come from the germline V gene (reference sequence). V lost 3 bases to trimming and J lost 0 bases, with 5 bases between them. CDR3 sequence reads: CASSFFLNTEAFF. CDR3 in DNA: TGTGCCAGCAGCTTTTTCCTGAACACTGAAGCTTTCTTT. Together with reference TRBV11-1 and TRBJ1-1, the CDR3 gives the full variable domain: EAEVAQSPRYKITEKSQAVAFWCDPISGHATLYWYRQILGQGPELLVQFQDESVVDDSQLPKDRFSAERLKGVDSTLKIQPAELGDSAMYLCASSFFLNTEAFFGQGTRLTVV.

About this clonotype: A much larger clone is a single base away; this may be a read error. As DNA, the CDR3 is TGCGCCAGCAGCCAAGTAGTTAGCGGATACAGAGATACGCAGTATTTT. Translation gives CASSQVVSGYRDTQYF. This chain joins TRBV4-1 and TRBJ2-3; D may be TRBD2 (6 bases). The V gene's germline CDR1 is MGHRA and CDR2 YSYEKL. This CDR3 has 16 amino acids. Between the trimmed V and J ends, which lost 1 base and 5 bases, there was a span of 16 bases.

A remark on this clonotype: A much larger clone differs from this one at a single base, so this may be a read error. The DNA of the CDR3 is TGTGCCAGCACCCCAGCGACTAGCGTCATCTCCTACAATGAGCAGTTATTC. Amino acids: CASTPATSVISYNEQLF. This rearrangement joins TRBV6-6 to TRBJ2-1, with 8 nucleotides matching TRBD2. Germline V lookup: CDR1 MNHNY, CDR2 SVGAGI (reference sequence). There are 17 residues in the CDR3.

V usage is TRBV11-2 and J usage is TRBJ2-7; D gene unclear. Germline V lookup: CDR1 SGHAT, CDR2 FQNNGV. CDR3 length: 13 amino acids. V was trimmed by 8 bases and J by 2 bases, leaving 13 bases between them. CDR3 nucleotides: TGTGCCAGCCCAGGTCCGCTCGCCTACGAGCAGTACTTC. It specifies CASPGPLAYEQYF. The variable domain in full, completed from reference TRBV11-2 and TRBJ2-7, reads EAGVAQSPRYKIIEKRQSVAFWCNPISGHATLYWYQQILGQGPKLLIQFQNNGVVDDSQLPKDRFSAERLKGVDSTLKIQPAKLEDSAVYLCASPGPLAYEQYFGPGTRLTVT.